This entry features one TCR beta chain sequence. The antigen is undetermined. These data belong to a study of T cell responses to AZD1222 COVID-19 vaccine. This CDR3 is 12 amino acids long. V was shortened by 5 bases and J by 14 bases, with 18 bases between the two germline ends. Germline CDR1 and CDR2: SGHNT and YENEEA. Here immunoSEQ multiplex PCR was the method, and the copy in TCRdb shows in-frame clones only, minus some. The sample holds 60,000 to 95,000 clones, around nine tenths seen once. Overall study results and limits: Receipt of two AZD1222 doses was followed by a rise in Spike-specific TCR breadth and depth. Clonal diversity was possibly underestimated, and the donors were mostly white British, with more females.

Sequenced material: peripheral blood, taken 28 days after the second AZD1222 dose. The chain couples TRBV11-3 to TRBJ1-1; D is undetermined. The origin of this receptor is an adult who received the AZD1222 COVID-19 vaccine. Written as DNA, the CDR3 is TGTGCCAGCAGCCCCCCCGAGGGTGCTTTGTTCTTT. It is translated as CASSPPEGALFF.